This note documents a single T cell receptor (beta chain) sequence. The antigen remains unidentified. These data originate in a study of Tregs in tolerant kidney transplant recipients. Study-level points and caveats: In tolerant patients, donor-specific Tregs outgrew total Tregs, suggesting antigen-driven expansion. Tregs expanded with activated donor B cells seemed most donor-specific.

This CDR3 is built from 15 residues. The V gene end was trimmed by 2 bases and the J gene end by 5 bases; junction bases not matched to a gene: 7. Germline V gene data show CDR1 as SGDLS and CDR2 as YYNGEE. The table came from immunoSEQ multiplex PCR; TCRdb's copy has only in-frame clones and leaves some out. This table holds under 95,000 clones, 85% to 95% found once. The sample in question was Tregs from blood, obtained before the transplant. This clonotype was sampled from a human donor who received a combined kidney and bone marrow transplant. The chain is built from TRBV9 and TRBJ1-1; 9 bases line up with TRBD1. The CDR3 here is CASSVVTGGNTEAFF. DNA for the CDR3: TGTGCCAGCAGCGTTGTGACAGGGGGTAATACTGAAGCTTTCTTT.